The rows below give T cell receptor beta chains drawn from one sample of a study of T cell responses to AZD1222 COVID-19 vaccine. Here immunoSEQ multiplex PCR was the method, and the copy in TCRdb shows in-frame clones only, minus some. The repertoire has 140,000 or so clones, 90% to 95% of them found once; the top ten carry approximately 3.7%. This sample comprised peripheral blood, obtained 28 days after the second AZD1222 dose. The receptor source for this set is an adult who received the AZD1222 COVID-19 vaccine. Each CDR3 is given with its conserved first and last residue. The D gene is left open where the match is weak. The listing skips clone size in some rows; elsewhere it reads once, few, many or a size class.

j_call: TRBJ2-4; clone_size: -; v_call: TRBV4-2; d_call: TRBD1; cdr3_aa: CASSQEGYRGHDIQYF; cdr3_nt: TGTGCCAGCAGCCAAGAGGGATACAGGGGGCATGACATTCAGTACTTC
j_call: TRBJ1-4; clone_size: -; v_call: TRBV27; d_call: TRBD1; cdr3_aa: CASSFGRTGVEKLFF; cdr3_nt: TGTGCCAGCAGTTTCGGTCGGACAGGGGTTGAAAAACTGTTTTTT
j_call: TRBJ1-6; clone_size: -; v_call: TRBV5-4; d_call: -; cdr3_aa: CASSLWGSYNSPLHF; cdr3_nt: TGTGCCAGCAGCTTGTGGGGTTCCTATAATTCACCCCTCCACTTT
j_call: TRBJ2-7; clone_size: -; v_call: TRBV19; d_call: -; cdr3_aa: CASSRRDRVYEQYF; cdr3_nt: TGTGCCAGTAGTAGGCGGGACAGAGTCTACGAGCAGTACTTC
j_call: TRBJ1-2; clone_size: -; v_call: TRBV5-1; d_call: TRBD1; cdr3_aa: CASSSAGTGSNYGYTF; cdr3_nt: TGCGCCAGCAGCTCGGCCGGGACAGGATCTAACTATGGCTACACCTTC
j_call: TRBJ2-6; clone_size: -; v_call: TRBV15; d_call: -; cdr3_aa: CATSSRGANVLTF; cdr3_nt: TGTGCCACCAGCAGTCGTGGGGCCAACGTCCTGACTTTC
j_call: TRBJ1-1; clone_size: -; v_call: TRBV18; d_call: -; cdr3_aa: CASSPLSRSEAFF; cdr3_nt: TGTGCCAGCTCACCACTGTCTCGTTCTGAAGCTTTCTTT
j_call: TRBJ2-5; clone_size: -; v_call: TRBV20-1; d_call: TRBD2; cdr3_aa: CSASKGLAGDLYQETQYF; cdr3_nt: TGCAGTGCTAGTAAGGGACTAGCGGGGGACCTATACCAAGAGACCCAGTACTTC
j_call: TRBJ2-5; clone_size: few; v_call: TRBV9; d_call: TRBD1; cdr3_aa: CASSVGMTGGEETQYF; cdr3_nt: TGTGCCAGCAGCGTAGGGATGACAGGGGGAGAAGAGACCCAGTACTTC
j_call: TRBJ1-6; clone_size: -; v_call: TRBV5-6; d_call: -; cdr3_aa: CASSFQGDYNSPLHF; cdr3_nt: TGTGCCAGCAGCTTTCAGGGTGACTATAATTCACCCCTCCACTTT
j_call: TRBJ2-3; clone_size: -; v_call: TRBV7-9; d_call: TRBD2; cdr3_aa: CASSLTFPSERGDTDTQYF; cdr3_nt: TGTGCCAGCAGCTTGACATTCCCTTCTGAGCGGGGCGATACAGATACGCAGTATTTT